The rows below give T cell receptor beta chains drawn from one sample of a study of response to subunit inactivated influenza vaccine. Via MiXCR, TCRdb re-called the RT-PCR reads, giving one row per CDR3 protein. The table lists just under 550,000 distinct CDR3 sequences, under 30% of them singletons. This same sample was also taken into another study, of T cells expressing NK-cell markers.

Sequenced material: CD4+ T cells sorted from PBMCs, taken about 13 days after vaccination. These receptor sequences come from a middle-aged man who received an inactivated influenza vaccine. CDR3s include the opening cysteine and the closing phenylalanine or tryptophan. D genes are given only for firm matches. Clone sizes are given selectively: once, few, many, or a class where the clone is expanded.

v_gene	abundance	j_gene	d_gene	CDR3nt	CDR3aa
TRBV20-1	few	TRBJ1-4	-	TGCTCCACAGGGTTAGCTAATGAAAAACTGTTTTTT	CSTGLANEKLFF
TRBV7-2	-	TRBJ2-5	-	TGTGCCAGCAGCCCGAGACAGACGGGGGCCCAGTACTTC	CASSPRQTGAQYF
TRBV6-1	few	TRBJ2-5	TRBD1	TGTGCCAGCAGCCTTGGACAGGGAATCCTTGCGGTCCAGTACTTC	CASSLGQGILAVQYF
TRBV9	few	TRBJ2-5	TRBD1	TGTGCCAGCAGCGCCCTGTCGACAGGGGGCGAAGAGACCCAGTACTTC	CASSALSTGGEETQYF
TRBV9	few	TRBJ2-3	TRBD2	TGTGCCAGCAGCGTCCTAGCGGGAGAAGATACGCAGTATTTT	CASSVLAGEDTQYF
TRBV4-2	-	TRBJ2-7	TRBD1	TGTGCCAGCAGCCAACGACAGGGAACCTACGAGCAGTACTTC	CASSQRQGTYEQYF
TRBV4-1	-	TRBJ1-3	TRBD1	TGCGCCAGCAGCCAAGCCCCCGGGACAGGGGGCGTTCGGTCCGGAAACACCATATATTTT	CASSQAPGTGGVRSGNTIYF
TRBV5-1	-	TRBJ2-7	-	TGCGCCAGCAGCTTGGTAGGTCCTCGCGAGCAGTACTTC	CASSLVGPREQYF
TRBV5-1	-	TRBJ2-1	-	TGCGCCAGCAGCTTGGAGTTTGATGAGCAGTTCTTC	CASSLEFDEQFF
TRBV7-2	many	TRBJ2-5	-	TGTGCCAGCAGCCTGCGGGGCAATAGCGGCCAAGAGACCCAGTACTTC	CASSLRGNSGQETQYF
TRBV29-1	many	TRBJ2-3	TRBD2	TGCAGCGTTCGGACTAGCGAAAATACGCAGTATTTT	CSVRTSENTQYF
TRBV6-1	few	TRBJ2-1	-	TGTGCCAGCAGTGTTCAGGGACATGAGCAGTTCTTC	CASSVQGHEQFF
TRBV15	-	TRBJ2-5	TRBD1	TGTGCCACCAACGACAGGGGTTGGGATTCCCAGTACTTC	CATNDRGWDSQYF
TRBV7-2	few	TRBJ2-1	TRBD1	TGTGCCAGCAGCTTAGCTGGGTGGTTTGGACAGGGAAAATACAATGAGCAGTTCTTC	CASSLAGWFGQGKYNEQFF
TRBV29-1	few	TRBJ2-1	-	TGCAGCGCTCATGCCTTGGGAGCGGATGAGCAGTTCTTC	CSAHALGADEQFF
TRBV12-3/TRBV12-4	-	TRBJ2-3	TRBD2	TGTGCCAGCAGTTCCACTAGCGGGGGGGCGACAGATACGCAGTATTTT	CASSSTSGGATDTQYF
TRBV7-8	-	TRBJ1-2	-	TGTGCCAGCAGCCATACCGGGGGCTTTGGCTACACCTTC	CASSHTGGFGYTF
TRBV19	-	TRBJ2-1	-	TGTGCCAGTAGTATCGCCGGAGGGCGGTCCTACAATGAGCAGTTCTTC	CASSIAGGRSYNEQFF
TRBV28	-	TRBJ1-1	-	TGTGCCAGCAGTCCTACCAGGGTACCTGAAGCTTTCTTT	CASSPTRVPEAFF
TRBV7-3	-	TRBJ1-2	TRBD1	TGTGCCAGCAGCCAGGATTTGACAGGGGGGGATGGCTACACCTTC	CASSQDLTGGDGYTF
TRBV5-1	few	TRBJ2-5	-	TGCGCCAGCAGCTTGTTTTCCGGGGTCTCGAAAGAGACCCAGTACTTC	CASSLFSGVSKETQYF
TRBV12-3/TRBV12-4	-	TRBJ1-5	-	TGTGCCAGCAGTTTATCCCCGTATAGCAATCAGCCCCAGCATTTT	CASSLSPYSNQPQHF
TRBV27	few	TRBJ1-5	-	TGTGCCAGCAGTTTATCGGGATTTTGGAGGTCCTATCAGCCCCAGCATTTT	CASSLSGFWRSYQPQHF
TRBV7-9	few	TRBJ1-1	-	TGTGCCAGCAGCTTAAATACGGTCACTGAAGCTTTCTTT	CASSLNTVTEAFF
TRBV20-1	few	TRBJ1-5	-	TGCAGTGCTAGCACTGCGGGCAACGGGAATCAGCCCCAGCATTTT	CSASTAGNGNQPQHF
TRBV6-5	few	TRBJ2-7	-	TGTGCCAGCAGTTCCCCGGGGGCGAGTTCCTACGAGCAGTACTTC	CASSSPGASSYEQYF
TRBV29-1	-	TRBJ1-5	-	TGCAGCGTTGGTTACTCGGGGGACCTCAATCAGCCCCAGCATTTT	CSVGYSGDLNQPQHF
TRBV15	-	TRBJ1-4	TRBD1	TGTGCCACCAGCAGAGGGACAGGGGTTGAAAAACTGTTTTTT	CATSRGTGVEKLFF
TRBV5-1	few	TRBJ1-1	TRBD1	TGCGCCAGCAGCACCGGGACAGGGGAAGCTTTCTTT	CASSTGTGEAFF
TRBV6-2/TRBV6-3	-	TRBJ1-2	-	TGTGCCAGCAGTTACAACACATACTATGGCTACACCTTC	CASSYNTYYGYTF
TRBV15	-	TRBJ1-2	-	TGTGCCACCAGCAGAGTTGGGAGCGTGAAAGGCTACACCTTC	CATSRVGSVKGYTF
TRBV5-1	many	TRBJ1-2	-	TGCGCCAGCAGCTTGGATGGGGGGATGGACTATGGCTACACCTTC	CASSLDGGMDYGYTF
TRBV2	few	TRBJ1-5	-	TGTGCCAGCGGGCAGGGATTTAATCAGCCCCAGCATTTT	CASGQGFNQPQHF
TRBV15	many	TRBJ2-3	-	TGTGCCACCAGCAGAGCGGATACGCAGTATTTT	CATSRADTQYF
TRBV5-4	-	TRBJ2-6	-	TGTGCCAGCAGATCTCCTGACGACCCTGGGGCCAACGTCCTGACTTTC	CASRSPDDPGANVLTF
TRBV12-3/TRBV12-4	few	TRBJ2-5	-	TGTGCCAGCAGCCGACAGCGACAAGAGACCCAGTACTTC	CASSRQRQETQYF
TRBV6-1	few	TRBJ2-3	TRBD2	TGTGCCAGCAGTCGAGAGGGACTAGCGGGAGCAGATACGCAGTATTTT	CASSREGLAGADTQYF
TRBV10-2	-	TRBJ2-3	TRBD2	TGCGCCAGCAGTGACGGGGGGAGGGTCCGACATACAGATACGCAGTATTTT	CASSDGGRVRHTDTQYF
TRBV20-1	few	TRBJ2-7	-	TGCAGTGCTGAACATCCGGGGACCGGATCCTACGAGCAGTACTTC	CSAEHPGTGSYEQYF
TRBV7-2	-	TRBJ1-2	-	TGTGCCAGCAGCTCCCAAGGGGGGGCCTATGGCTACACCTTC	CASSSQGGAYGYTF
TRBV28	-	TRBJ1-3	TRBD1	TGTGCCAGCAGTTTACCGACAGGGTCAGGAAACACCATATATTTT	CASSLPTGSGNTIYF
TRBV11-2	many	TRBJ2-1	-	TGTGCCAGCAGCATGACTGTTCACAATGAGCAGTTCTTC	CASSMTVHNEQFF
TRBV6-5	few	TRBJ1-2	TRBD1	TGTGCCAGCAGTTCATGGACAGGGAAGAAGAGCTATGGCTACACCTTC	CASSSWTGKKSYGYTF
TRBV6-2/TRBV6-3	few	TRBJ1-2	-	TGTGCCAGTTGGGGTTATGGCTACACCTTC	CASWGYGYTF
TRBV14	-	TRBJ2-5	-	TGTGCCAGCAGCCAATGGTGGCCAGCCAGACCAGAAGAGACCCAGTACTTC	CASSQWWPARPEETQYF
TRBV5-1	-	TRBJ1-4	-	TGCGCCAGCAGCTCTTCACCTGGGGAATATGAAAAACTGTTTTTT	CASSSSPGEYEKLFF
TRBV2	few	TRBJ1-4	-	TGTGCCAGCAGTTCTGGGTGGGAAAAACTGTTTTTT	CASSSGWEKLFF
TRBV20-1	-	TRBJ1-5	TRBD1	TGCAGTGCTAGGGGACAGGGCGGTTCGCAGCCCCAGCATTTT	CSARGQGGSQPQHF
TRBV5-1	few	TRBJ2-3	TRBD1	TGCGCCAGCAGCTTACAGGGGGCCCAGGAAGATACGCAGTATTTT	CASSLQGAQEDTQYF
TRBV14	-	TRBJ2-2	-	TGTGCCAGCAGCCAAGTCAGGCCTGGGGAGCTGTTTTTT	CASSQVRPGELFF
TRBV5-4	-	TRBJ2-7	-	TGTGCCAGCAGCCCCCGGGACATCTCCTACGAGCAGTACTTC	CASSPRDISYEQYF
TRBV5-1	many	TRBJ2-2	-	TGCGCCAGCAGGTTTGGGAACACCGGGGAGCTGTTTTTT	CASRFGNTGELFF